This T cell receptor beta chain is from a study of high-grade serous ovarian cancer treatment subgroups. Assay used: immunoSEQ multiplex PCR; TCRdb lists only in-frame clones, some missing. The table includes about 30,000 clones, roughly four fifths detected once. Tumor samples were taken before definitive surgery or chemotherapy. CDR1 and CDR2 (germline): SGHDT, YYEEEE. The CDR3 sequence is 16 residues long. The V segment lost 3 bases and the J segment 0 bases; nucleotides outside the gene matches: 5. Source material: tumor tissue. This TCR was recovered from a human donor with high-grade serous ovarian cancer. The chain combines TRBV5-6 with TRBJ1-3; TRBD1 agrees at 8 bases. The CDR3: CASSSQGAHSGNTIYF. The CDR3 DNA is TGTGCCAGCAGCTCGCAGGGGGCTCACTCTGGAAACACCATATATTTT.